This T cell receptor (beta chain) was captured in a study of identical twins. General observations from the study: Conclusions rested on cross-sectional statistics rather than following the same donors.

TCRdb reprocessed the 5' RACE reads with MiXCR, giving one entry per CDR3 protein. Of around 450,000 distinct CDR3 sequences detected, approximately 14% appear once; the ten largest clones hold over 0.5%. This CDR3 region has 15 residues. V lost 2 bases to trimming and J lost 4 bases; unmatched junction nucleotides: 8. Germline CDR1 reads SGHRS; CDR2 reads YFSETQ. As for this clonotype: Its antigen is unknown.

The same sample was also studied in work on yellow fever vaccine responses in identical twins.

The sample taken for sequencing was CD4+ T cells sorted from blood. The chain employs TRBV5-1 and TRBJ2-5, with 7 bases that match TRBD1. This receptor was obtained from a woman aged 18-35 years in good health. CDR3 bases: TGCGCCAGCAGCTTACAGGGGAGCGTAGGAGAGACCCAGTACTTC. Translating it yields CASSLQGSVGETQYF.